This TCR beta chain was observed in a study of T cells expressing NK-cell markers. Study summary: Eight donors were sequenced, of whom seven were HCMV-seropositive, while the remaining one was HCMV-seronegative.

For TCR beta, cDNA was produced by 5'RACE template switching with UMIs. TCRdb re-analyzed the 5' RACE reads; it lists each CDR3 protein once, without DNA. The sample table includes 500,000 to 700,000 distinct CDR3 sequences. This CDR3 comprises 14 residues. Germline V lookup: CDR1 MNHEY, CDR2 SVGEGT. This sequence was found in a man younger than 30 in good health. The chain joins TRBV6-2 or TRBV6-3 to TRBJ2-2; TCRdb picks TRBD2, but there is no DNA to check that call. Material for sequencing was blood T cells: a sorted CD56 or NKG2C T cell subset, CD4+ or CD8+ T cells, or bulk PBMC T cells (not recorded which). CDR3: CASGEGANTGELFF.